This T cell receptor (beta chain) was sequenced for a study of blood T cell repertoires in COVID-19. Germline CDR1 is SQVTM and CDR2 is ANQGSEA. CDR3 length: 15 amino acids. The V and J ends lost 0 bases and 5 bases respectively, with 16 bases between them. Profiled with immunoSEQ multiplex PCR; TCRdb holds only in-frame clones, not every one. This sample has 300,000 or so clones, with around 86% found just once. This clone came up once. Input material: peripheral blood. This receptor was obtained from a man aged 70 or older with acute or convalescent COVID-19. The rearrangement uses TRBV29-1 and TRBJ2-5, with D possibly matching TRBD2 (5 bases). The CDR3 region is CSVEDPEGARETQYF. CDR3 coding DNA: TGCAGCGTTGAAGATCCCGAGGGCGCCCGGGAGACCCAGTACTTC. Together with reference TRBV29-1 and TRBJ2-5, the CDR3 gives the full variable domain: SAVISQKPSRDICQRGTSLTIQCQVDSQVTMMFWYRQQPGQSLTLIATANQGSEATYESGFVIDKFPISRPNLTFSTLTVSNMSPEDSSIYLCSVEDPEGARETQYFGPGTRLLVL.